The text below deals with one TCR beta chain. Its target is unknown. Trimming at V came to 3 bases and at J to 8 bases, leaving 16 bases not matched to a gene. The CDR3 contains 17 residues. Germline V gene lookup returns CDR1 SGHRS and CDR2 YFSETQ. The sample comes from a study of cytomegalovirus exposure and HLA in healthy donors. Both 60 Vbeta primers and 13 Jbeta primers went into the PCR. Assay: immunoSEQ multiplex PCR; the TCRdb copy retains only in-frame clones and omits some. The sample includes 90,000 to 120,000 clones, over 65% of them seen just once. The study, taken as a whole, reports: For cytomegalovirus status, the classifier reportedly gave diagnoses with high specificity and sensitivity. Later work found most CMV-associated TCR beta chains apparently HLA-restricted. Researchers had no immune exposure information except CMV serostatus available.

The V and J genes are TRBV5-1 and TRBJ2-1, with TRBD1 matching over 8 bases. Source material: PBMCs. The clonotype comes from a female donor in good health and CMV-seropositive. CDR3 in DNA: TGCGCCAGCAGCTACGGATATGGACAGGGCCGAAGGGATGAGCAGTTCTTC. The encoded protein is CASSYGYGQGRRDEQFF.